What follows describes a single T cell receptor beta chain. The source material, RNA transcripts, was used to amplify TCR beta CDR3 regions. An initial round of RT-PCR targeting the TCR CDR3 relied on the HTBI primer set. TCRdb used MiXCR to reprocess the multiplex PCR reads, holding one entry per CDR3 protein. This table holds around 700,000 distinct CDR3 sequences, approximately 36% found once. This entry belongs to a study of T cells in Graves' hyperthyroidism and ophthalmopathy. The CDR3 sequence is 15 residues long. Per germline, CDR1 SGHAT and CDR2 FQDESV (reference sequence). The ends lost 3 bases at V and 10 bases at J; junction bases unmatched: 11.

The sample comprised blood. This clonotype was sampled from a woman between 35 and 50 years old with Graves' hyperthyroidism. V usage is TRBV11-1 and J usage is TRBJ2-5; TRBD2 matches at 10 bases. The CDR3 spells CASSFESGGAVRQYF. CDR3 coding DNA: TGTGCCAGCAGCTTCGAAAGCGGGGGGGCCGTCCGCCAGTACTTC.